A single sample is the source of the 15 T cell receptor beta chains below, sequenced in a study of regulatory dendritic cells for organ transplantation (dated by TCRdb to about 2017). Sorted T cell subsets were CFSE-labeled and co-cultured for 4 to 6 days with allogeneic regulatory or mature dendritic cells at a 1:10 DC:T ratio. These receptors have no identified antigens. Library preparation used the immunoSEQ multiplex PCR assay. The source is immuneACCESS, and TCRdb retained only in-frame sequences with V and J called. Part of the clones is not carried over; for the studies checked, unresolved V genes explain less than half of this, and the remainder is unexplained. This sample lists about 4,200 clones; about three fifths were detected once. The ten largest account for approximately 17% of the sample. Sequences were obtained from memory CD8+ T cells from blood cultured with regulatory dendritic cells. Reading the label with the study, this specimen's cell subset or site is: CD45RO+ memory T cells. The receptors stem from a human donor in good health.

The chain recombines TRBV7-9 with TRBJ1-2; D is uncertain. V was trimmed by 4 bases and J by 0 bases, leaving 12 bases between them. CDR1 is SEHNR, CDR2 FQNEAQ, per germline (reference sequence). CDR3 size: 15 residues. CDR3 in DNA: TGTGCCAGCAGCTCCCAGTTATTACCTAACTATGGCTACACCTTC. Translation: CASSSQLLPNYGYTF. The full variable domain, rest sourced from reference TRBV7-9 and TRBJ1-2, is DTGVSQNPRHKITKRGQNVTFRCDPISEHNRLYWYRQTLGQGPEFLTYFQNEAQLEKSRLLSDRFSAERPKGSFSTLEIQRTEQGDSAMYLCASSSQLLPNYGYTFGSGTRLTVV.

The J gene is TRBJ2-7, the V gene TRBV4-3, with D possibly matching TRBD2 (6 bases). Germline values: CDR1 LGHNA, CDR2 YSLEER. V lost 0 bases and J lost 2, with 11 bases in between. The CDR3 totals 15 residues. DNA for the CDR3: TGCGCCAGCAGCCAAGATGGGGGGTCCACCTACGAGCAGTACTTC. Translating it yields CASSQDGGSTYEQYF.

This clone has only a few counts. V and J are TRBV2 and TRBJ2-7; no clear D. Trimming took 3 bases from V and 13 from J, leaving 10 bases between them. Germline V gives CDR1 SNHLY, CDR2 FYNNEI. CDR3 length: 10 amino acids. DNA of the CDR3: TGTGCCAGCAGTGAGTGGCAGGTATACTTC. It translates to CASSEWQVYF.

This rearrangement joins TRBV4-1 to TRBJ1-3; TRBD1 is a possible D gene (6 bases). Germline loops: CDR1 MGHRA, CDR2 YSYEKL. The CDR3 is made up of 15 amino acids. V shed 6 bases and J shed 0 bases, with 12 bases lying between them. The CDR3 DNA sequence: TGCGCCAGCAGTCGACAGGCGAGCTCTGGAAACACCATATATTTT. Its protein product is CASSRQASSGNTIYF.

As DNA, the CDR3 is TGTGCCATCAGTGGAGGTAGCGGGGGTTCTAGGGCCTACAATGAGCAGTTCTTC. Encoded protein: CAISGGSGGSRAYNEQFF. The rearrangement uses TRBV10-3 and TRBJ2-1, with 9 bases that match TRBD2. J was trimmed by 2 bases and V by 4 bases; bases with no gene match: 12. From germline, CDR1 is ENHRY and CDR2 SYGVKD. CDR3 size: 18 residues.

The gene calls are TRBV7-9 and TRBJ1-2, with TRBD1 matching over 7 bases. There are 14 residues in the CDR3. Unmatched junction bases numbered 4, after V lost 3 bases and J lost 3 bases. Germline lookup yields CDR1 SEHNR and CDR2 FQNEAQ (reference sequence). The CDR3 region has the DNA TGTGCCAGCAGCTTGCTTCAGGGGGACTATGGCTACACCTTC. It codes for CASSLLQGDYGYTF.

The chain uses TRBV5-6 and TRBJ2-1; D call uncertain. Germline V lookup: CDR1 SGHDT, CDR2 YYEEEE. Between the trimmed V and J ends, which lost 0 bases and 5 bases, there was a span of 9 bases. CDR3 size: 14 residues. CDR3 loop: CASSLATVNNEQFF. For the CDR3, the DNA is TGTGCCAGCAGCTTGGCCACGGTAAACAATGAGCAGTTCTTC.

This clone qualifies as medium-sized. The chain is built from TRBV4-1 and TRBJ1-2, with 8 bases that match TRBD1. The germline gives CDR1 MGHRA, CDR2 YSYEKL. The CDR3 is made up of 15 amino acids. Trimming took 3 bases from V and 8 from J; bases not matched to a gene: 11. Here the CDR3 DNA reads TGCGCCAGCAGCCAGAACCCAGGGGGCCTCTACGGCTACACCTTC. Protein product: CASSQNPGGLYGYTF.

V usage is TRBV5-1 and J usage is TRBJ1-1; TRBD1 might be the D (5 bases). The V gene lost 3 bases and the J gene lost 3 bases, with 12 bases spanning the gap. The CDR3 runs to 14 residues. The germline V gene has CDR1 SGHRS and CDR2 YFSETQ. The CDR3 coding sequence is TGCGCCAGCAGCTCCGGCGGGGGGTACACTGAAGCTTTCTTT. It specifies CASSSGGGYTEAFF.

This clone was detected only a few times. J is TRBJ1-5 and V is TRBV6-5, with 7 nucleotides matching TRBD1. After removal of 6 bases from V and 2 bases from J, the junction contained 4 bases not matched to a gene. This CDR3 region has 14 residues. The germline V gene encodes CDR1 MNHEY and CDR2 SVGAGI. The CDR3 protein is CASRPTGRNQPQHF. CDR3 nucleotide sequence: TGTGCCAGCAGGCCGACAGGGCGCAATCAGCCCCAGCATTTT.

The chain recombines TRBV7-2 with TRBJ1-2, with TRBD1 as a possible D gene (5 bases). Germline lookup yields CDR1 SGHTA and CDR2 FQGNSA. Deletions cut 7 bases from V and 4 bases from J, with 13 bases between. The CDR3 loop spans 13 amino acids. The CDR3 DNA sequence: TGTGCCAGCACTCTCGGGGGGGGCTATGGCTACACCTTC. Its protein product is CASTLGGGYGYTF.

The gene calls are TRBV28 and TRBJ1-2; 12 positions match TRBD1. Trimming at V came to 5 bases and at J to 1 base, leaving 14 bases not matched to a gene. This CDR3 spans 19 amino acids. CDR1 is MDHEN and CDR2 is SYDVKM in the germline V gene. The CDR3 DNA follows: TGTGCCAGCAGTACAAGCGTCCGGGACAGGGGGCTGAGTAACTATGGCTACACCTTC. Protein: CASSTSVRDRGLSNYGYTF.

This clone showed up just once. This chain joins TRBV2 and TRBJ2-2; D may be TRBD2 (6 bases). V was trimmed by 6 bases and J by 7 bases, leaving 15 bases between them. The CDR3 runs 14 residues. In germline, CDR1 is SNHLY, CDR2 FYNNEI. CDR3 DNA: TGTGCCAGCAGGGATGGGGGGATGAACGGGGAGCTGTTTTTT. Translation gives CASRDGGMNGELFF.

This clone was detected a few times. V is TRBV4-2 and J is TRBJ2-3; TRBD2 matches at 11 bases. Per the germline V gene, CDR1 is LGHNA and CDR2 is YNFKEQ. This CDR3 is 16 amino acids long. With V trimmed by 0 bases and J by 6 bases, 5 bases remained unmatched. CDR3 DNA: TGTGCCAGCAGCCAAGATCCGGCTAGCGGGGGGGATACGCAGTATTTT. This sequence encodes CASSQDPASGGDTQYF.

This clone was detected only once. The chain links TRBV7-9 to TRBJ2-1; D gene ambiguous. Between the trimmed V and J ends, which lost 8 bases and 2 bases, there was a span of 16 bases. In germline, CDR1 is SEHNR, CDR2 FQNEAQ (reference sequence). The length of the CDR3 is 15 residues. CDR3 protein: CASGNRAFTYNEQFF. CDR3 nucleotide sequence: TGTGCCAGCGGTAACCGCGCTTTTACCTACAATGAGCAGTTCTTC.